The rows below give T cell receptor beta chains drawn from one sample of a study of cytomegalovirus exposure and HLA in healthy donors. Measured with immunoSEQ multiplex PCR; TCRdb has only the in-frame clones, and not every one. In the table there are around 170,000 clones, 84% of which are singletons. The sequenced sample was PBMCs. The origin of the receptors is a woman aged 45-60 years in good health and CMV-seropositive. The CDR3 runs from the conserved cysteine through the conserved F or W. Fields, in order: D gene, V gene, clone size, CDR3 length, J gene, CDR3 DNA, CDR3 protein. A D gene is named only where the DNA matches it firmly. Some rows have no size entry. The others give once, few or many, or a class for an expanded clone.

TRBD2	TRBV9	NA	16	TRBJ2-2	TGTGCCAGCAGCCCTAGCGGGGGTACGGGCACCGGGGAGCTGTTTTTT	CASSPSGGTGTGELFF
NA	TRBV5-1	once	13	TRBJ1-2	TGCGCCAGCAGCCAAACAGGGAATCGGGGCTACACCTTC	CASSQTGNRGYTF
NA	TRBV27	NA	15	TRBJ1-1	TGTGCCAGCAGTTTATCGAACAGCTTAAACACTGAAGCTTTCTTT	CASSLSNSLNTEAFF
TRBD2	TRBV5-1	NA	17	TRBJ2-7	TGCGCCAGCAGCCCCGGGACTAGCGGGGGGCGATCCTACGAGCAGTACTTC	CASSPGTSGGRSYEQYF
NA	TRBV12-5	once	16	TRBJ2-3	TGTGCTAGTACCGGCGTGGTTAGCAGGGGCACAGATACGCAGTATTTT	CASTGVVSRGTDTQYF
TRBD1	TRBV27	NA	13	TRBJ2-7	TGTGCCAGCAGTTGGGACAGGGCCTACGAGCAGTACTTC	CASSWDRAYEQYF
NA	TRBV19	NA	14	TRBJ2-7	TGTGCCAGTAGTGCATCCGGGAGAAACACTGAGCAGTACTTC	CASSASGRNTEQYF
NA	TRBV7-9	NA	15	TRBJ1-2	TGTGCCAGCAGCGCCCGGGGGGCTTGGACTTATGGCTACACCTTC	CASSARGAWTYGYTF
TRBD1	TRBV9	NA	14	TRBJ2-1	TGTGCCAGCGTCCGGGACAGCTCCTACAATGAGCAGTTCTTC	CASVRDSSYNEQFF
NA	TRBV2	NA	15	TRBJ1-1	TGTGCCAGCAAGCGACGGGGAGGGCGGGTCACTGAAGCTTTCTTT	CASKRRGGRVTEAFF
NA	TRBV6-5	NA	13	TRBJ2-1	TGTGCCAGCAGGGAGGCAGTCTACAATGAGCAGTTCTTC	CASREAVYNEQFF
NA	TRBV2	NA	13	TRBJ2-7	TGTGCCAGCACTTTCCAGGGCCAAGAAGAGCAGTACTTC	CASTFQGQEEQYF
NA	TRBV29-1	NA	12	TRBJ2-2	TGCAGCGCATACCGGGAAAGCGGGGAGCTGTTTTTT	CSAYRESGELFF
NA	TRBV7-3	NA	16	TRBJ2-1	TGTGCCAGCAGCCCAGGAGCTCCGGGGGTTGGAAATGAGCAGTTCTTC	CASSPGAPGVGNEQFF
NA	TRBV19	NA	14	TRBJ1-1	TGTGCCAGTAGTGGAAGACAGGCAGTCACTGAAGCTTTCTTT	CASSGRQAVTEAFF
TRBD1	TRBV5-5	NA	15	TRBJ2-7	TGTGCCAGCAGCTCAAACAGGGGCCCTACCTACGAGCAGTACTTC	CASSSNRGPTYEQYF
NA	TRBV19	NA	13	TRBJ1-6	TGTGCCAGTAGTATTGGGGGGGACTCATCCCTCCACTTT	CASSIGGDSSLHF
NA	TRBV5-4	few	12	TRBJ1-5	TGTGCCAGCAGCTTGCAGGGTCAGCCCCAGCATTTT	CASSLQGQPQHF
NA	TRBV18	once	13	TRBJ2-7	TGTGCCAGCTCACCGGACAGCTCCTACGAGCAGTACTTC	CASSPDSSYEQYF
NA	TRBV7-9	NA	15	TRBJ2-2	TGTGCCAGCAGCGCACGGAGGGCCCTCTCTGGGGAGCTGTTTTTT	CASSARRALSGELFF
TRBD1	TRBV25-1	NA	14	TRBJ2-7	TGTGCCAGCAGAACAACGACAGGGGGATACGAGCAGTACTTC	CASRTTTGGYEQYF
NA	TRBV7-2	NA	15	TRBJ1-2	TGTGCCAGCAGCTCCCTCGACAGGAGTAACTATGGCTACACCTTC	CASSSLDRSNYGYTF
NA	TRBV18	NA	15	TRBJ2-5	TGTGCCAGCTCACAGAGTCAGGGGTTCCAAGAGACCCAGTACTTC	CASSQSQGFQETQYF
NA	TRBV7-9	NA	15	TRBJ1-6	TGTGCCAGCAGCTTAGAACGGGCGGGGTTGGCACCCCTCCACTTT	CASSLERAGLAPLHF
TRBD1	TRBV18	NA	15	TRBJ1-2	TGTGCCAGCTCACCTGGACAGGGAAGTCAACGTGGCTACACCTTC	CASSPGQGSQRGYTF
TRBD2	TRBV5-1	NA	16	TRBJ2-2	TGCGCCAGCAGCTTTGTACTAGCGGTGAACACCGGGGAGCTGTTTTTT	CASSFVLAVNTGELFF
NA	TRBV19	NA	14	TRBJ1-1	TGTGCCACCCGAAGCAAACAGGAGAACACTGAAGCTTTCTTT	CATRSKQENTEAFF
TRBD1	TRBV5-6	NA	16	TRBJ1-1	TGTGCCAGCAGCTTTGGGACAGGGTCGAAGAACACTGAAGCTTTCTTT	CASSFGTGSKNTEAFF
TRBD2	TRBV6-5	NA	16	TRBJ2-1	TGTGCCAGCAGTTACGGGCTAGCGGGGTCCTACAATGAGCAGTTCTTC	CASSYGLAGSYNEQFF